What follows are 23 T cell receptor beta chains derived from one specimen sequenced in a study of cytomegalovirus exposure and HLA in healthy donors. The study ran its PCR with 60 Vbeta and 13 Jbeta primers. TCRdb's table, derived via immunoSEQ multiplex PCR, lists solely in-frame clones and lacks some. The data hold about 150,000 clones, with around 80% observed a single time. The sample comprised PBMCs. Source of these receptors: a female donor in good health and CMV-seropositive.

Here the CDR3 DNA reads TGTGCCTGGAGTGGGGGGGGGATCCTAGGGGCTAGCTATGGCTACACCTTC. The encoded protein is CAWSGGGILGASYGYTF. The chain couples TRBV30 to TRBJ1-2; the D gene is possibly TRBD1 (5 bases). The germline CDR1 and CDR2 sequences are GTSNPN and SVGIG (reference sequence). The CDR3 contains 17 residues. V was pared by 1 base and J by 4 bases, with 22 bases between.

The chain uses TRBV18 and TRBJ2-7, with D perhaps TRBD1 (5 bases). Trimming pared 3 bases from V and 3 bases from J, leaving 18 bases between. CDR3 length: 16 residues. Germline loops: CDR1 KGHSH, CDR2 LQKENI. This CDR3 reads CASSPTVNKGLYEQYF. DNA of the CDR3: TGTGCCAGCTCACCTACCGTAAACAAGGGGCTCTACGAGCAGTACTTC.

This clone showed up just once. This chain connects TRBV10-1 to TRBJ1-3, with a tentative D call TRBD1 (5 bases). Germline V lookup: CDR1 WNHNN, CDR2 SYGVQD (reference sequence). This CDR3 spans 15 amino acids. With 0 bases removed from V and 2 bases from J, the gap between germline ends came to 8 bases. The CDR3 nucleotides read TGCGCCAGCAGTGAGTCTCCAGGGACTGGAAACACCATATATTTT. Translation: CASSESPGTGNTIYF.

The chain carries TRBV4-1 and TRBJ2-5, with D unclear. The ends were cut back, 5 bases at V and 2 bases at J, with 12 bases in the middle. In germline, CDR1 is MGHRA, CDR2 YSYEKL. The CDR3 extends over 14 amino acids. The CDR3 loop reads CASSFLGGQETQYF. CDR3 nucleotide sequence: TGCGCCAGCAGCTTCCTCGGCGGACAAGAGACCCAGTACTTC.

This chain uses TRBV5-4 with TRBJ2-7; 10 nucleotides match TRBD2. Looked up from germline, CDR1 is SGHNT and CDR2 is YYREEE (reference sequence). There are 17 residues in the CDR3. Trimming took 4 bases from V and 2 from J; bases not matched to a gene: 12. The CDR3 DNA is TGTGCCAGCAGCCCTGGGATTAGCGGGAGGAATACCTACGAGCAGTACTTC. Its translation is CASSPGISGRNTYEQYF.

The chain carries TRBV2 and TRBJ1-1, with 8 bases aligning to TRBD1. Per germline, CDR1 SNHLY and CDR2 FYNNEI. The CDR3 runs 14 residues. V lost 7 bases to trimming and J lost 1 base; unmatched junction nucleotides: 5. CDR3 sequence reads: CASIGTGRNTEAFF. The CDR3 coding sequence is TGTGCCAGCATAGGGACAGGAAGGAACACTGAAGCTTTCTTT.

About this clone: Sequence at one end of the junction differs from germline and may be a read error. This chain uses TRBV6-5 with TRBJ1-2; 7 bases agree with TRBD1. Germline V lookup: CDR1 MNHEY, CDR2 SVGAGI. This CDR3 is built from 14 residues. CDR3 region: CASSDSTGLGGYTF. The CDR3 nucleotides read TGTGCCAGCAGTGACTCGACAGGGTTGGGAGGCTACACCTTC.

V and J are TRBV18 and TRBJ1-5, with D hard to call. Germline V gene lookup returns CDR1 KGHSH and CDR2 LQKENI. The CDR3 totals 13 residues. Trimming pared 5 bases from V and 3 bases from J, leaving 8 bases between. CDR3 residues: CASSTQANQPQHF. CDR3 in DNA: TGTGCCAGCTCAACCCAGGCCAATCAGCCCCAGCATTTT. The variable domain in full, with the rest retrieved from reference TRBV18 and TRBJ1-5, is NAGVMQNPRHLVRRRGQEARLRCSPMKGHSHVYWYRQLPEEGLKFMVYLQKENIIDESGMPKERFSAEFPKEGPSILRIQQVVRGDSAAYFCASSTQANQPQHFGDGTRLSIL.

The chain couples TRBV19 to TRBJ2-5; 11 positions agree with TRBD1. The tail of the sequence fits TRBJ2-7 better, so the J call may be wrong. Germline-derived CDR1 and CDR2 are LNHDA and SQIVND (reference sequence). The CDR3 spans 15 residues. This CDR3 reads CASSLGTGGFYEQYF. The CDR3 coding sequence is TGTGCCAGTAGTCTTGGGACAGGGGGGTTCTACGAGCAGTACTTC.

V gene TRBV5-1 combines with J gene TRBJ1-2; D remains ambiguous. The CDR3 sequence is 12 residues long. Germline-derived CDR1 and CDR2 are SGHRS and YFSETQ. Trimming removed 4 bases at V and 9 bases at J, with 13 bases between. CDR3: CASSPREGSYTF. The CDR3 coding sequence is TGCGCCAGCAGCCCAAGGGAGGGCAGCTACACCTTC.

V gene TRBV15 combines with J gene TRBJ2-1; a possible D gene is TRBD1 (5 bases). The germline V and J ends were trimmed by 0 bases and 4 bases, with 7 bases remaining between them. CDR1 is LNHNV and CDR2 is YYDKDF in the germline V gene (reference sequence). This CDR3 is 14 amino acids long. The chain's CDR3 is CATSRDTGYNEQFF. CDR3 coding DNA: TGTGCCACCAGCAGAGATACAGGATACAATGAGCAGTTCTTC.

The chain couples TRBV10-3 to TRBJ2-7; D gene unclear. Germline lookup yields CDR1 ENHRY and CDR2 SYGVKD. V lost 10 bases to trimming and J lost 6 bases, with 13 bases between them. This CDR3 is 11 amino acids long. Here the CDR3 reads CATNFAGEQYF. The CDR3, as DNA: TGTGCCACTAATTTCGCAGGCGAGCAGTACTTC.

The CDR3 loop is CASSQRGGTTIYEQYF. For the CDR3, the DNA is TGCGCCAGCAGCCAAAGAGGGGGCACTACGATCTACGAGCAGTACTTC. The genes are TRBV4-1 and TRBJ2-7; the match to TRBD1 covers 7 bases. The CDR3 totals 16 residues. The V and J ends lost 2 bases and 3 bases, in that order; junction bases with no gene match: 10. Germline CDR1 and CDR2: MGHRA and YSYEKL.

This clone was seen once. The rearrangement links TRBV5-6 to TRBJ2-2; possible D gene TRBD2, 6 bases. V gave up 4 bases and J gave up 3 bases, with 10 bases separating them. The germline gives CDR1 SGHDT, CDR2 YYEEEE. The CDR3 extends over 14 amino acids. The CDR3 DNA is TGTGCCAGCAGCGGAGGACTATACACCGGGGAGCTGTTTTTT. Protein product: CASSGGLYTGELFF.

CDR3 nucleotides: TGTGCCAGCAGCCAAGCCGCGGGGGTTAGGGGTCTGGAAAACATTCAGTACTTC. It translates to CASSQAAGVRGLENIQYF. V usage is TRBV4-2 and J usage is TRBJ2-4, with 7 bases that match TRBD2. This CDR3 has 18 residues. Germline V gene sequence: CDR1 LGHNA, CDR2 YNFKEQ. With V trimmed by 1 base and J by 5 bases, 14 bases remained unmatched.

This chain connects TRBV13 to TRBJ2-5; 7 bases are a match to TRBD2. The end of the DNA aligns better with TRBJ2-7, so the J call may be wrong. In germline, CDR1 is PRHDT, CDR2 FYEKMQ (reference sequence). CDR3 size: 15 residues. The DNA for the CDR3 is TGTGCCAGCAGCTCTCTAGCGGAGAACTCCTACGAGCAGTACTTC. This sequence encodes CASSSLAENSYEQYF.

This chain joins TRBV18 and TRBJ1-2; D not resolved. CDR1 and CDR2 from the germline V gene are KGHSH and LQKENI. V lost 3 bases and J 5 bases, leaving 7 bases between the germline ends. The CDR3 covers 12 residues. The CDR3 spells CASSPDLYGYTF. CDR3 sequence (DNA): TGTGCCAGCTCACCCGACTTATATGGCTACACCTTC. The variable domain in full, completed from reference TRBV18 and TRBJ1-2, reads NAGVMQNPRHLVRRRGQEARLRCSPMKGHSHVYWYRQLPEEGLKFMVYLQKENIIDESGMPKERFSAEFPKEGPSILRIQQVVRGDSAAYFCASSPDLYGYTFGSGTRLTVV.

This clone was seen a few times. The rearrangement links TRBV5-1 to TRBJ2-2; 8 nucleotides agree with TRBD2. Looked up from germline, CDR1 is SGHRS and CDR2 is YFSETQ. The CDR3 consists of 14 residues. The J segment lost 2 bases and the V segment lost 8 bases, leaving 5 bases of the junction unmatched. The CDR3 spells CASTRGGNTGELFF. The DNA of the CDR3 is TGCGCCAGTACCCGGGGGGGTAACACCGGGGAGCTGTTTTTT.

This clone was seen only once. The rearrangement links TRBV2 to TRBJ1-5; 7 bases align to TRBD1. CDR1 and CDR2 from the germline V gene are SNHLY and FYNNEI. The CDR3 covers 14 residues. The V gene end was trimmed by 6 bases and the J gene end by 7 bases; junction bases not matched to a gene: 9. CDR3 amino acids: CASSKDRVAQPQHF. CDR3 coding DNA: TGTGCCAGCAGCAAAGACAGGGTTGCACAGCCCCAGCATTTT.

The chain is built from TRBV27 and TRBJ2-2; D is unresolved. The CDR3 runs to 14 residues. V lost 3 bases to trimming and J lost 4 bases, with 9 bases between them. CDR1 and CDR2 from the germline V gene are MNHEY and SMNVEV (reference sequence). DNA of the CDR3: TGTGCCAGCAGTTTCTCAGTTCTCACCGGGGAGCTGTTTTTT. Its translation is CASSFSVLTGELFF.

The J gene is TRBJ1-5, the V gene TRBV2; 9 bases are a match to TRBD1. Germline CDR1 and CDR2: SNHLY and FYNNEI. V shed 6 bases and J 11 bases; nucleotides not matched to a gene: 11. There are 14 residues in the CDR3. CDR3 sequence reads: CASSADGTGSAQHF. The CDR3 bases are TGTGCCAGCAGCGCAGACGGGACAGGGTCGGCCCAGCATTTT.

The chain is built from TRBV4-2 and TRBJ1-3; TRBD1 matches at 7 bases. The CDR3 totals 16 residues. Per the germline V gene, CDR1 is LGHNA and CDR2 is YNFKEQ. Trimming cost V 1 base and J 0 bases; bases outside gene matches: 3. The CDR3 DNA sequence: TGTGCCAGCAGCCAAGGGGGGACAGCCTCTGGAAACACCATATATTTT. Its translation is CASSQGGTASGNTIYF.

This clone was counted once. This chain connects TRBV21-1 to TRBJ2-5; the table's D gene call, TRBD1, was not cross checked with the DNA. TRBV21-1 counts as a pseudogene. This CDR3 has 19 amino acids. The CDR3 reads CASSKAYLRDSKYQETQYF. DNA of the CDR3: TGTGCCAGCAGCAAAGCGTACCTCCGGGACAGCAAGTACCAAGAGACCCAGTACTTC.